These T cell receptor beta chains were read from a single sample in a study of blood T cell repertoires in COVID-19. Assay: immunoSEQ multiplex PCR; the TCRdb copy retains only in-frame clones and omits some. This repertoire shows fewer than 300,000 clones, around 82% found once; its top ten account for under 3.5%. Source material: peripheral blood. Source of these receptors: a woman aged 18 to 35 with acute or convalescent COVID-19. The CDR3 runs from the conserved cysteine through the conserved F or W. A D gene is named only where the DNA matches it firmly. Size values are once, few and many counts, or a class for expanded clones, and some rows have none.

j_gene | abundance | v_gene | d_gene | CDR3nt | CDR3aa
TRBJ2-1 | - | TRBV5-1 | TRBD2 | TGCGCCAGCAGCTTGGTTACTAGCGGGAGTTTCTATGAGCAGTTCTTC | CASSLVTSGSFYEQFF
TRBJ1-3 | - | TRBV4-1 | - | TGCGCCAGCAGCCAAGACGCAGGGTGGGGAAACACCATATATTTT | CASSQDAGWGNTIYF
TRBJ2-1 | - | TRBV14 | - | TGTGCCAGCAGCCAACAACAGGGTCTCTACAATGAGCAGTTCTTC | CASSQQQGLYNEQFF
TRBJ2-5 | - | TRBV3-1/TRBV3-2 | - | TGTGCCAGCAGCCAAGAAGGACCGGGAGATGGTCAAGAGACCCAGTACTTC | CASSQEGPGDGQETQYF
TRBJ2-7 | - | TRBV19 | TRBD1 | TGTGCCGTCAGGGGGCGAGGGGCCTACGAGCAGTACTTC | CAVRGRGAYEQYF
TRBJ2-2 | - | TRBV5-6 | TRBD2 | TGTGCCAGCAGCCACCAAACCCCGGGACTAGCGGCCATGACCGGGGAGCTGTTTTTT | CASSHQTPGLAAMTGELFF
TRBJ2-1 | - | TRBV5-8 | TRBD2 | TGTGCCAGCAGCTTCGGTACTAGCGGGTACAATGAGCAGTTCTTC | CASSFGTSGYNEQFF
TRBJ2-3 | - | TRBV18 | - | TGTGCCAGCTCAAGGTCAGGGAGGCTGACTAGCACAGATACGCAGTATTTT | CASSRSGRLTSTDTQYF
TRBJ2-7 | - | TRBV29-1 | TRBD1 | TGCAGCGTTATACAGGGGACCTCCTACGAGCAGTACTTC | CSVIQGTSYEQYF
TRBJ1-4 | few | TRBV5-1 | - | TGCGCCAGCAGCTTGGCTTACGGGAGAGGTGAAAAACTGTTTTTT | CASSLAYGRGEKLFF
TRBJ2-3 | - | TRBV27 | TRBD2 | TGTGCCAGCAGCCAATCTCTAGCGGATGGGTGGATGGCAACGAGCACAGATACGCAGTATTTT | CASSQSLADGWMATSTDTQYF
TRBJ2-3 | - | TRBV6-4 | - | TGTGCCAGCAGTGACAGGGGGACAAGCACAGATACGCAGTATTTT | CASSDRGTSTDTQYF
TRBJ2-5 | - | TRBV9 | TRBD2 | TGTGCCAGCAGCGTTTTGGGGAGCGGGGCCGAAGAGACCCAGTACTTC | CASSVLGSGAEETQYF
TRBJ1-2 | - | TRBV27 | TRBD1 | TGTGCCAGCAGTTCCATCGGGACAGCCTATGGCTACACCTTC | CASSSIGTAYGYTF
TRBJ2-1 | - | TRBV9 | - | TGTGCCAGCAGCGTATTTAGCTCCTACAATGAGCAGTTCTTC | CASSVFSSYNEQFF
TRBJ2-7 | once | TRBV29-1 | - | TGCAGCGTTGAAGTCGACAGAGCCTACGAGCAGTACTTC | CSVEVDRAYEQYF
TRBJ1-2 | few | TRBV2 | - | TGTGCCAGCAGTGACGCTCGGGTCTCTTGGGGCTACACCTTC | CASSDARVSWGYTF
TRBJ2-1 | - | TRBV18 | - | TGTGCCAGCTCACCCGCCTGGGCAGGGGGGAATGAGCAGTTCTTC | CASSPAWAGGNEQFF
TRBJ2-1 | - | TRBV21-1 | - | TGTGCCAGCAGCAAAGTCTGGCTCTACAATGAGCAGTTCTTC | CASSKVWLYNEQFF
TRBJ1-2 | - | TRBV14 | - | TGTGCCAGCAGCCAAACCCAAGGGACATCGTACGGACATGGCTACACCTTC | CASSQTQGTSYGHGYTF
TRBJ1-4 | - | TRBV5-1 | - | TGCGCCAGCAGCTTGGGGACAGAAATGGAAAAACTGTTTTTT | CASSLGTEMEKLFF
TRBJ2-1 | - | TRBV27 | TRBD2 | TGTGCCAGCAGTTTTCGAGGGCGACTAGCGGGAGTCTATGAGCAGTTCTTC | CASSFRGRLAGVYEQFF
TRBJ2-2 | once | TRBV10-2 | TRBD2 | TGCGCCAGCAGTGATTCTAGCGGGGACCCGAACACCGGGGAGCTGTTTTTT | CASSDSSGDPNTGELFF
TRBJ1-6 | once | TRBV2 | - | TGTGCCAGCATCCTCCGGGGGTCCCTCCACTTT | CASILRGSLHF